This TCR beta chain was sequenced for a study of T cells after yellow fever vaccination. TCRdb passed the 5' RACE reads through MiXCR, listing each CDR3 protein once. Among hundreds of thousands of distinct CDR3 sequences listed, about 13% were seen once. The table lists this clonotype with a few counts. Its antigen is still unknown. Trimming removed 1 base at V and 8 bases at J, with 8 bases between. In germline, CDR1 is SGHTA, CDR2 FQGNSA. The CDR3 length is 13 residues. Study-level findings and limits: Abundant clonotypes from the bulk population could have been carried over as contaminants into FACS-sorted repertoires. At around 95% for CD4 and 75% to 90% for CD8, most primary-vaccination clones showed up again after the booster.

The sequence was obtained from a man younger than 45 who received the YFV17D yellow fever vaccine. This chain joins TRBV7-2 and TRBJ1-4; no reliable D call. The specimen comprised PBMCs, sampled on the day of the yellow fever booster vaccination. CDR3: CASSLGYREKLFF. The CDR3 DNA follows: TGTGCCAGCAGCTTAGGGTATCGGGAAAAACTGTTTTTT.